This T cell receptor (beta chain) was retrieved from a study of CD8+ T cells in alopecia areata. Points from the study as a whole: Whether baseline CD8+ expansion is linked to response remains uncertain, given a single nonresponder. Mice showed TCR sharing more clearly than patients did, possibly owing to HLA.

cDNA reverse transcribed from extracted RNA served as the sequencing template. Profiled with immunoSEQ multiplex PCR; TCRdb holds only in-frame clones, not every one. The profile shows approximately 300,000 clones, nearly 60% of them singletons. As to this clone: The antigen is unknown.

As to treatment: oral pan-JAK inhibitor, 5-10 mg twice daily. From alopecia areata patients, lesional scalp punch biopsies and peripheral blood were collected. Sorted populations comprised CD4+ and CD8+ T cells obtained from PBMCs. The CDR3 is 13 residues long. With 6 bases removed from V and 8 bases from J, the gap between germline ends came to 11 bases. Germline lookup yields CDR1 MDHEN and CDR2 SYDVKM. This receptor was identified in a human donor with alopecia areata. The sequenced sample was CD4+ T cells sorted from blood, obtained at week 24, from a patient treated with tofacitinib. The rearrangement joins TRBV28 to TRBJ1-6; D remains ambiguous. Here the CDR3 reads CASSPFKDSPLHF. CDR3 bases: TGTGCCAGCAGCCCCTTTAAGGATTCACCCCTCCACTTT.